This is a list of T cell receptor beta chains from one sample in a study of shared clonotypes between healthy human individuals. Sequenced by immunoSEQ multiplex PCR; TCRdb stores in-frame clones only, minus some. The sample includes some 2,000,000 clones, approximately 94% of them seen just once. Sequencing was performed on naive CD8+ T cells sorted from blood. The receptors were sampled from a man aged 18-30 years in good health. CDR3s leave out the opening cysteine and the closing phenylalanine or tryptophan.

CDR3 protein	CDR3 length	J gene	V gene
ASSWTGGESYNEQF	14	TRBJ2-1	TRBV7-9
ASSAPGQGQGYT	12	TRBJ1-2	TRBV25-1
ASSIGTGLEIDTQY	14	TRBJ2-3	TRBV4-3
ASRLRGGAHEQY	12	TRBJ2-7	TRBV19
ASSEAGGAQH	10	TRBJ1-5	TRBV5-1
ASSERGFNNEQF	12	TRBJ2-1	TRBV10-1
ASSLRGEAYRFFTTDTQY	18	TRBJ2-3	TRBV27
ASSLEPSGSYEQY	13	TRBJ2-7	TRBV11-2
ASRSEDDDTQY	11	TRBJ2-3	TRBV7-8
ASSAGTGSYNEQF	13	TRBJ2-1	TRBV6-5
ASSPPQQETQY	11	TRBJ2-5	TRBV7-2
ASSLDGTSGNTIY	13	TRBJ1-3	TRBV11-3
ASSPIGSDTQY	11	TRBJ2-3	TRBV5-1
AISPDGARSTGELF	14	TRBJ2-2	TRBV10-3
ASSLSTVSSTDTQY	14	TRBJ2-3	TRBV27
ASSSPGQAAFYEQY	14	TRBJ2-7	TRBV7-8
ASSFGGGYNEQY	12	TRBJ2-7	TRBV7-9
ASSLGGVEAF	10	TRBJ1-1	TRBV5-1
ASSLLWGASITDTQY	15	TRBJ2-3	TRBV7-9
ASSDDSYEQY	10	TRBJ2-7	TRBV27
ASSALYNEQF	10	TRBJ2-1	TRBV5-5
ASSYEAKNIQY	11	TRBJ2-4	TRBV4-3
AWSVQGGSGAYSNQPQH	17	TRBJ1-5	TRBV30
ASSLVDRYNEQF	12	TRBJ2-1	TRBV5-1
ASSLGLGTQY	10	TRBJ2-5	TRBV5-1
ASSGQGDKWQPQH	13	TRBJ1-5	TRBV2
ASSLGPGQGTDTQY	14	TRBJ2-3	TRBV7-2
ASSLVRENTEAF	12	TRBJ1-1	TRBV5-1
ASSIKLAGQGVAGEQY	16	TRBJ2-7	TRBV28
ASRAEAGGPETQY	13	TRBJ2-5	TRBV4-1
ASSSRATDTQY	11	TRBJ2-3	TRBV11-2
SVTGQVSYEQY	11	TRBJ2-7	TRBV29-1
ASSEAGDGGRSYEQY	15	TRBJ2-7	TRBV2
ASSLAGDTDTQY	12	TRBJ2-3	TRBV10-1
ASSLSRGGQTEAF	13	TRBJ1-1	TRBV27
ASSQDRGSGNTIY	13	TRBJ1-3	TRBV4-1
ASSPAEAGTGGGGDEAF	17	TRBJ1-1	TRBV28
ASSPPSVAAYSYEQY	15	TRBJ2-7	TRBV18
ASSLGLTGELF	11	TRBJ2-2	TRBV27
ASSLHSGGQDYGYT	14	TRBJ1-2	TRBV5-1